This T cell receptor (beta chain) was sequenced in a study of low-dose radiotherapy and immunotherapy resistance in tumors. Study summary: Patients' oral aspirin dose was 300 mg daily across four cycles from cycle 1 day 1.

With a constant-region primer and a V-primer adapter, TCRs were subjected to around 18 PCR cycles of amplification. TCRdb independently ran MiXCR on the reads; one entry per CDR3 protein. The sample lists about 50,000 distinct CDR3 sequences, about 10% occurring once. This clonotype was observed a handful of times. Time point in this sample: before trial treatment. The CDR3 loop spans 13 amino acids. Losses at the gene ends were 5 bases for V and 1 base for J; bases not matched to a gene: 1. Germline V lookup: CDR1 GTSNPN, CDR2 SVGIG (reference sequence). This clonotype originated in a female donor with ovarian cancer. This sample comprised PBMCs, obtained before treatment. The chain uses TRBV30 and TRBJ2-4, with 8 bases lining up with TRBD1. The CDR3 here is CAWGQGAKNIQYF. The CDR3 DNA follows: TGTGCCTGGGGACAGGGCGCCAAAAACATTCAGTACTTC.